This T cell receptor (beta chain) was sequenced in a study of T cells in Graves' hyperthyroidism and ophthalmopathy. Whole-study context: The blood sample was taken at first diagnosis, before treatment began.

Template material for amplifying TCR beta CDR3 regions consisted of RNA transcripts. TCR CDR3 regions were first amplified by RT-PCR with HTBI primers. TCRdb reanalysed the multiplex PCR reads using MiXCR and keeps one entry per CDR3 protein. The sample carries fewer than 300,000 distinct CDR3 sequences, roughly 15% recorded once. This clonotype was picked up a small number of times. Germline V gene lookup returns CDR1 MNHNS and CDR2 SASEGT. This CDR3 comprises 17 residues. V dropped 6 bases and J dropped 1; count of bases not matched to a gene: 7. Patients aged 18 to 65 had newly diagnosed hyperthyroidism of under 2 months' duration. Diagnosis rested on symptoms, serum thyroxine and TRAb, thyroid ultrasound, and orbital computed tomography.

The chain carries TRBV6-1 and TRBJ2-6; 9 bases agree with TRBD1. Material: blood. This receptor was obtained from a woman in her forties or fifties with Graves' hyperthyroidism that later progressed to Graves' ophthalmopathy. The CDR3 region has the DNA TGTGCCAGCAGCCGGGACAGGGTCTTTTCTGGGGCCAACGTCCTGACTTTC. Protein: CASSRDRVFSGANVLTF.